The rows below give T cell receptor beta chains drawn from one sample of a study of cytomegalovirus exposure and HLA in healthy donors. Assay used: immunoSEQ multiplex PCR; TCRdb lists only in-frame clones, some missing. The data hold about 140,000 clones, with nearly 85% observed a single time. What was sequenced was PBMCs. These receptors all stem from a male donor in good health and CMV-seronegative. CDR3s include the opening cysteine and the closing phenylalanine or tryptophan. D genes are given only for firm matches. Only some rows state a clone size, as once, few, many or a class for expanded clones.

TRBV11-3,-,15,TRBJ2-3,-,TGTGCCAGCAGCCGAGGAATCTCAGTGGCAGATACGCAGTATTTT,CASSRGISVADTQYF
TRBV5-5,few,15,TRBJ2-7,TRBD1,TGTGCCAGCAGCTTGGGAGGGACAGGAACCTACGAGCAGTACTTC,CASSLGGTGTYEQYF
TRBV18,-,17,TRBJ2-2,TRBD2,TGTGCCAGCTCACCACTCCATAGCGGGGAGAACACCGGGGAGCTGTTTTTT,CASSPLHSGENTGELFF
TRBV19,once,15,TRBJ2-5,-,TGTGCCAGTAGTATCCGAGACAGGCAAGGGGAGACCCAGTACTTC,CASSIRDRQGETQYF
TRBV7-9,-,16,TRBJ2-7,TRBD2,TGTGCCAGCAGCTTAAGACTAGCGGGGGCCTCCTACGAGCAGTACTTC,CASSLRLAGASYEQYF
TRBV6-1,few,15,TRBJ2-7,-,TGTGCCAGCAGTGATTCGGCGGGGTCGGCCTACGAGCAGTACTTC,CASSDSAGSAYEQYF
TRBV5-6,-,12,TRBJ1-6,-,TGTGCCAGCAGCGCTACTAATTCACCCCTCCACTTT,CASSATNSPLHF
TRBV19,once,14,TRBJ2-5,-,TGTGCCAGTAGTGTAGAACATACCCAAGAGACCCAGTACTTC,CASSVEHTQETQYF
TRBV7-9,few,15,TRBJ2-7,-,TGTTCCAGCAGCCCCCGGACAACATTCTCCTACGAGCAGTACTTC,CSSSPRTTFSYEQYF
TRBV15,-,13,TRBJ2-1,-,TGTGCCACCAGCCCGAGATCCACCAATGAGCAGTTCTTC,CATSPRSTNEQFF
TRBV11-2,-,15,TRBJ2-3,TRBD2,TGTGCCAGCAGCTTAGGTGGACTAGCGTCAGATACGCAGTATTTT,CASSLGGLASDTQYF
TRBV2,-,15,TRBJ2-7,TRBD2,TGTGCCAGCAGTGATCGAGCGGCGGGAGTAGACGAGCAGTACTTC,CASSDRAAGVDEQYF
TRBV19,once,16,TRBJ1-1,-,TGTGCCAGTACCTCTAAGGGGGGGTTATTTGGTCCTGAAGCTTTTTTT,CASTSKGGLFGPEAFF
TRBV28,once,16,TRBJ2-7,TRBD1,TGTGCCAGCAGTTTGTCAGCAACCGGACAGGGGAGCGAGCAGTACTTC,CASSLSATGQGSEQYF
TRBV5-4,-,18,TRBJ2-6,-,TGTGCCAGCAGCTTGAGTGAGGTCCCCTACTCTGGGGCCAACGTCCTGACTTTC,CASSLSEVPYSGANVLTF
TRBV5-1,-,14,TRBJ2-7,TRBD1,TGCGCCAGCAGCTTGGGACAGGGGATCAACGAGCAGTACTTC,CASSLGQGINEQYF
TRBV7-9,-,16,TRBJ2-7,TRBD2,TGTGCCAGCAGCTACGAACTAGCGGGAGCTACCTACGAGCAGTACTTC,CASSYELAGATYEQYF
TRBV18,-,14,TRBJ1-2,TRBD1,TGTGCCAGCTCACCGGAACAGGGGAACTATGGCTACACCTTC,CASSPEQGNYGYTF
TRBV6-1,-,16,TRBJ1-5,-,TGTGCCAGCAGTGACGGAGGGGCAGGACCTTATCAGCCCCAGCATTTT,CASSDGGAGPYQPQHF
TRBV6-4,-,15,TRBJ2-1,TRBD1,TGTGCCAGCAGTAAACGACAGGGTACTAACAATGAGCAGTTCTTC,CASSKRQGTNNEQFF
TRBV28,-,12,TRBJ1-1,-,TGTGCCAGCAGTCTAGGATCTGGTGAAGCTTTCTTT,CASSLGSGEAFF
TRBV7-9,-,13,TRBJ2-7,-,TGTTCCAGCAGTTTCCCTAACCCCAACGAGCAGTACTTC,CSSSFPNPNEQYF
TRBV6-5,-,15,TRBJ1-1,TRBD1,TGTGCCAGCAGTTTGGGACAGCTAATGAACACTGAAGCTTTCTTT,CASSLGQLMNTEAFF
TRBV7-2,-,13,TRBJ1-2,-,TGTGCCAGCAGCTTAGCTCGGGGCTATGGCTACACCTTC,CASSLARGYGYTF
TRBV18,-,18,TRBJ2-7,TRBD1,TGTGCCAGCTCACTGGAGCTATGGACAGGGGAAAATTACTACGAGCAGTACTTC,CASSLELWTGENYYEQYF
TRBV25-1,-,15,TRBJ1-5,-,TGTGCCAGCAGTCCACCGGGACATATATATCAGCCCCAGCATTTT,CASSPPGHIYQPQHF
TRBV10-1,once,13,TRBJ2-7,-,TGCGCCAGCAGAATCGCTAGCTCCTACGAGCAGTACTTC,CASRIASSYEQYF
TRBV6-1,once,16,TRBJ2-3,TRBD2,TGTGCCAGCAGTGAAACGACTAGCGGGGGTCCAGATACGCAGTATTTT,CASSETTSGGPDTQYF
TRBV27,-,12,TRBJ1-1,-,TGTGCCAGCAGTGGGACAAACACTGAAGCTTTCTTT,CASSGTNTEAFF
TRBV7-2,few,16,TRBJ1-2,TRBD1,TGTGCCAGCAGCCAGAGAAGTGCAGGGGGCCCGGAGGGCTACACCTTC,CASSQRSAGGPEGYTF
TRBV28,-,18,TRBJ2-1,TRBD1,TGTGCCAGCAGTTTTTTGGGACAGGGGGGAGGAGATAACTATGAGCAGTTCTTC,CASSFLGQGGGDNYEQFF
TRBV27,-,15,TRBJ1-2,TRBD1,TGTGCCAGCAGTCCCTCGACAGGGCTGGAATATGGCTACACCTTC,CASSPSTGLEYGYTF
TRBV5-1,-,14,TRBJ2-4,TRBD1,TGCGCCAGCAGCCAGGGACAGGGGAGGGACATTCAGTACTTC,CASSQGQGRDIQYF